This T cell receptor beta chain was recovered during a study of blood T cell repertoires in COVID-19. This CDR3 contains 15 residues. CDR1 SGHNT and CDR2 YYREEE come from the germline V gene (reference sequence). The ends were cut back, 6 bases at V and 6 bases at J, with 19 bases in the middle. Measured with immunoSEQ multiplex PCR; TCRdb has only the in-frame clones, and not every one. The top ten clones hold 0.97% of a sample with some 100,000 clones, just over 90% of them seen once. The sample taken for sequencing was peripheral blood. This receptor was taken from a man aged 60 to 69 with acute or convalescent COVID-19. This chain uses TRBV5-4 with TRBJ2-1, with D possibly TRBD2 on 5 matching bases. In DNA, the CDR3 is TGTGCCAGCACCAAAAGGACTGACGGGCCCAATGAGCAGTTCTTC. Encoded protein: CASTKRTDGPNEQFF.